One sample yielded the 10 T cell receptor beta chains listed below, sequenced in a study of molecular identifiers for immune sequencing clone quantification. From the PCR reads, TCRdb called clonotypes with MiXCR, one entry per CDR3 protein. The table has around 300,000 distinct CDR3 sequences, under 25% seen once. The sample was naive CD8+ T cells from blood, with Jurkat cell RNA spiked in. Subset in this sample: FACS-sorted CD8+CD4-CCR7+CD45RA+ naive T cells. These receptor sequences come from a human donor in good health. Some libraries in this study had Jurkat cell RNA spiked in.

In this sample, this clonotype turned up a few times. This rearrangement joins TRBV6-5 to TRBJ1-1, with TRBD1 as a possible D gene (5 bases). The CDR3 is made up of 11 amino acids. V dropped 2 bases and J dropped 11 bases, with 9 bases sitting between them. Germline loops: CDR1 MNHEY, CDR2 SVGAGI. In DNA, the CDR3 is TGTGCCAGCAGTTACGGACAAGGGGCTTTCTTT. This translates into CASSYGQGAFF.

Turning to this clonotype: This clone may be a read error of a much larger clone one base away. The V call is TRBV12-3 or TRBV12-4, the J call TRBJ2-3, with D possibly TRBD1 on 6 matching bases. The end of the DNA aligns better with TRBJ1-5, so the J call may be wrong. The CDR3 is made up of 17 amino acids. The CDR3 spells CASSRLLAGGFTDTQHF. In DNA form, the CDR3 reads TGTGCCAGCAGTCGCCTACTAGCGGGGGGCTTCACAGATACGCAGCATTTT.

A note on this clonotype: This is likely a read error, given that the CDR3 carries no conserved phenylalanine or tryptophan at its end. V and J are TRBV27 and TRBJ2-3; a weak D match, TRBD2 (7 bases). Germline CDR1 reads MNHEY; CDR2 reads SMNVEV (reference sequence). The length of the CDR3 is 14 residues. Between the trimmed V and J ends, which lost 6 bases and 7 bases, there was a span of 17 bases. The CDR3 here is CASREGGPVNTQYL. In nucleotides, the CDR3 is TGTGCCAGCAGGGAGGGGGGGCCTGTAAATACGCAGTATCTT.

There are many counts of this clonotype. The CDR3 bases are TGTGCCAGCAGACTAAACAGACAGGGCAATCACGAGCAGTACTTC. This gives the protein CASRLNRQGNHEQYF. The gene calls are TRBV6-6 and TRBJ2-7; 7 bases fit TRBD1. V shed 6 bases, J shed 5 bases, and the junction held 13 bases outside the gene matches. The V gene's germline CDR1 is MNHNY and CDR2 SVGAGI (reference sequence). This CDR3 comprises 15 residues.

This clonotype showed up many times. This chain links TRBV27 with TRBJ2-3, with 7 positions matching TRBD1. This CDR3 contains 14 residues. The trim removed 3 bases at V and 3 bases at J, leaving 3 bases unmatched. Germline CDR1 is MNHEY and CDR2 is SMNVEV (reference sequence). The DNA for the CDR3 is TGTGCCAGCAGTTTCGCGACAGGGACAGATACGCAGTATTTT. Protein: CASSFATGTDTQYF.

This clonotype was seen a few times. The junction departs from germline at one end; a sequencing error may be responsible. V usage is TRBV4-1 and J usage is TRBJ2-6, with 8 bases aligning to TRBD2. The length of the CDR3 is 16 residues. Germline loops: CDR1 MGHRA, CDR2 YSYEKL. The CDR3 nucleotides read TGTGCCAGCAGCGGGGGAAGGTCCTCTGGGGCCAACGTCCTGACTTTC. Protein: CASSGGRSSGANVLTF.

This CDR3 reads CASSPRDRDQPQHF. CDR3 in DNA: TGTGCCAGTTCTCCCCGGGACAGGGATCAGCCCCAGCATTTT. The gene calls are TRBV27 and TRBJ1-5, with TRBD1 identical over 9 bases. This CDR3 is 14 amino acids long. Per the germline V gene, CDR1 is MNHEY and CDR2 is SMNVEV (reference sequence). Losses at the gene ends were 9 bases for V and 5 bases for J; bases not matched to a gene: 8.

This clonotype was counted a few times. V usage is TRBV11-2 and J usage is TRBJ2-4, with D unclear. The V gene lost 10 bases and the J gene lost 9 bases, with 13 bases spanning the gap. The CDR3 length is 11 residues. The V gene's germline CDR1 is SGHAT and CDR2 FQNNGV. The CDR3 DNA reads as TGTGCCACCAACGCCAGAGGCATTCAGTACTTC. Protein product: CATNARGIQYF.

Comments on this clonotype: A read error may be the cause here, since a much bigger clone is one base away. V is TRBV6-5 and J is TRBJ2-6; D might be TRBD1 (5 bases). The CDR3 is 18 residues long. Germline V gives CDR1 MNHEY, CDR2 SVGAGI. The CDR3 is CASSHSRGETSGANVLTF. Here the CDR3 DNA reads TGTGCCAGCAGTCACTCAAGGGGCGAAACATCTGGGGCCAACGTCCTGACTTTC.

The rearrangement links TRBV14 to TRBJ2-3, with D maybe TRBD2 (6 bases). There are 16 residues in the CDR3. V lost 3 bases and J lost 3, with 16 bases in between. Germline CDR1 SGHDN, CDR2 FVKESK. DNA of the CDR3: TGTGCCAGCAGCCAGGTGCGCATTGCGGGGACAGATACGCAGTATTTT. Its translation: CASSQVRIAGTDTQYF.